This T cell receptor beta chain was profiled in a study of PD-L1 blockade in urothelial cancer. Repertoires were generated with immunoSEQ multiplex PCR, while TCRdb's copy carries only in-frame clones and drops some. The sample lists under 40,000 clones, around 89% occurring once. Trimming removed 0 bases from V and 8 bases from J, with 11 bases in between. CDR1 and CDR2 (germline): MDHEN, SYDVKM. The length of the CDR3 is 14 residues. Sample: PBMCs, taken around atezolizumab (anti-PD-L1) treatment. The V gene is TRBV28, the J gene TRBJ2-1, with D possibly being TRBD2 (6 bases). The clonotype originates from a man in his 60s with urothelial cancer. CDR3 sequence (DNA): TGTGCCAGCAGTTTATGGGAGACGGGGGATGAGCAGTTCTTC. Translating gives CASSLWETGDEQFF.